These T cell receptor beta chains were read from a single sample in a study of OX40 agonist ivuxolimab in advanced cancers. Assay: immunoSEQ multiplex PCR; the TCRdb copy retains only in-frame clones and omits some. The profile shows 70,000 to 95,000 clones, 90% to 95% of them singletons. The sequencing used CD4+ or CD8+ T cells sorted from blood, collected in a trial of the OX40 agonist ivuxolimab. The origin of the receptors is an adult with an advanced solid tumor such as melanoma, head and neck, liver or kidney cancer. The conserved cysteine and the conserved F or W are not part of the CDR3 here.

J	V	CDR3
TRBJ1-1	TRBV7-9	ACSVGTEAF
TRBJ1-1	TRBV28	ASSLEGAYTEAF
TRBJ2-7	TRBV19	ASIPGRPYEQY
TRBJ2-7	TRBV2	AIDLLRRYEQY
TRBJ2-3	TRBV6-4	ASSDGGLGTDTQY
TRBJ1-1	TRBV7-3	ASSFDGNTEAF
TRBJ1-5	TRBV21-1	ASSEKKAPRDRVGYSNQPQH
TRBJ1-3	TRBV7-9	ASSPVGNTIY
TRBJ2-2	TRBV7-8	ASSTGLAGGYTGELF
TRBJ1-2	TRBV27	ASSLAGQGSYGYT
TRBJ2-1	TRBV6-5	ASSPRTRGDRGF
TRBJ1-2	TRBV7-8	ASSLAQGENYGYT
TRBJ2-1	TRBV27	ASSLSSGRGYEQF
TRBJ2-3	TRBV28	ASSPPRTGTDTQY
TRBJ1-5	TRBV10-2	ASHPGESNQPQH
TRBJ2-3	TRBV7-8	ASSAPTLRSTDTQY
TRBJ2-3	TRBV5-6	ASSPPGLADITDTQY
NA	TRBV7-2	ASSLVPGGSGEYEQY
TRBJ2-3	TRBV9	ASSVEGTTDTQY
TRBJ2-2	TRBV4-1	ASSQDEQGLLTGELF
TRBJ2-1	TRBV7-9	ASSSYETGRYNEQF
TRBJ2-3	TRBV2	ASSPPSGRTDTQY
TRBJ2-3	TRBV11-2	ASSLPYSADTQY
TRBJ1-1	TRBV5-6	ASSFGEAEAF
TRBJ2-7	TRBV9	ASSPSGQTYEQY
TRBJ2-6	TRBV30	AWLRSGPHLRSGANVLT
TRBJ1-3	TRBV28	ASRDSFSGNTIY
TRBJ2-7	TRBV4-1	ASSQATASYEQY
TRBJ1-1	TRBV28	ASSPTDTEAF
TRBJ2-7	TRBV27	ASSLGGPYEQY
TRBJ1-1	TRBV7-3	ASSLGDLNTEAF
TRBJ2-1	TRBV27	ASSLHRSDEQF
TRBJ1-5	TRBV7-9	ASSPSSNQPQH
TRBJ1-2	TRBV5-1	ASSYTGPDNYGYT
TRBJ2-3	TRBV7-8	ASSYKFPEFLGDTQY
TRBJ2-4	TRBV7-9	ASSLASGLAKNIQY
TRBJ2-1	TRBV4-1	ASSQDRRTYNEQF
TRBJ1-5	TRBV10-2	ASGEGGQPQH
TRBJ2-1	TRBV7-8	ASSWGLGPSYNEQF
TRBJ2-7	TRBV10-1	ASSDRTGGGTEQY
TRBJ2-7	TRBV11-3	ASSFRGTDRPYEQY
TRBJ2-7	TRBV19	ASSVGQGSYEQY
TRBJ2-7	TRBV5-6	ASSPHPGNYEQY
TRBJ2-1	TRBV7-9	ASSQGVGNEQF
TRBJ2-3	TRBV10-3	ALSGVSTDTQY
TRBJ2-7	TRBV27	ASSLGQSLGEQY
TRBJ1-1	TRBV6-1	ASSETPPGSGDAEAF
TRBJ2-1	TRBV6-1	ASSDFWDRGLNEQF
TRBJ2-1	TRBV7-2	ASSDRQGADEQF